This T cell receptor (beta chain) derives from a study of blood T cell repertoires in COVID-19. In this sample, this clone turned up a few times. TCRdb's table, derived via immunoSEQ multiplex PCR, lists solely in-frame clones and lacks some. Of hundreds of thousands of clones listed, almost 85% are singletons. Germline V gene lookup returns CDR1 LNHDA and CDR2 SQIVND (reference sequence). V gave up 4 bases and J gave up 7 bases; unmatched junction bases: 5. The CDR3 covers 14 residues. The chain is built from TRBV19 and TRBJ1-5; 9 bases line up with TRBD1. The sample comprised peripheral blood. This clonotype was obtained from a middle-aged man with active or convalescent COVID-19. In nucleotides, the CDR3 is TGTGCCAGTAGTAGTACAGGGGGCTCCCAGCCCCAGCATTTT. Translation gives CASSSTGGSQPQHF.